The 21 T cell receptor beta chains presented below share a single source sample, sequenced in a study of T cell responses to AZD1222 COVID-19 vaccine. The method was immunoSEQ multiplex PCR; TCRdb's version includes in-frame clones alone and lacks a portion of them. Of 150,000 or so clones in the sample, 85% to 95% are singletons; the top ten hold about 3.7%. The sequenced sample was peripheral blood, obtained 28 days after the second AZD1222 dose. Receptor source: an adult who received the AZD1222 COVID-19 vaccine.

In this sample, this clone turned up once. V and J are TRBV29-1 and TRBJ2-7, with a tentative D call TRBD1 (5 bases). This CDR3 region has 15 residues. Germline CDR1 is SQVTM and CDR2 is ANQGSEA. V was trimmed by 2 bases and J by 5 bases, leaving 19 bases between them. CDR3 loop: CSVESDRQGSNEQYF. In DNA, the CDR3 is TGCAGCGTTGAATCGGATCGGCAGGGATCTAACGAGCAGTACTTC.

This clone has more than one count but fewer than ten. This chain links TRBV7-9 with TRBJ1-1; D remains ambiguous. The CDR3 contains 13 residues. The germline gives CDR1 SEHNR, CDR2 FQNEAQ (reference sequence). V lost 1 base and J lost 3, with 6 bases in between. The CDR3 sequence: CASSLGPHTEAFF. The CDR3 DNA reads as TGTGCCAGCAGCTTAGGCCCCCACACTGAAGCTTTCTTT.

This sequence joins TRBV3-1 (or the pseudogene TRBV3-2) and TRBJ1-6; D not resolved. The CDR3 spans 16 residues. CDR1 is LGHDT, CDR2 YNNKEL, per germline (reference sequence). Trimming took 0 bases from V and 8 from J, leaving 14 bases between them. This CDR3 is CASSQDLGVPDSPLHF. The DNA of the CDR3 is TGTGCCAGCAGCCAAGATCTAGGCGTTCCCGATTCACCCCTCCACTTT.

The chain combines TRBV2 with TRBJ1-1, with D tentatively TRBD1 (5 bases). The germline V gene encodes CDR1 SNHLY and CDR2 FYNNEI. Trimming stripped 6 bases from V and 4 bases from J, with 24 bases between. The CDR3 sequence is 17 residues long. Here the CDR3 reads CASSEKTSGLRGTEAFF. DNA of the CDR3: TGTGCCAGCAGCGAAAAAACCTCGGGACTCCGGGGCACTGAAGCTTTCTTT.

There are a few counts of this clone. This sequence joins TRBV6-2 or TRBV6-3 and TRBJ2-1; the match to TRBD2 covers 14 bases. Germline CDR1 and CDR2: MNHEY and SVGEGT. V lost 4 bases, J lost 5 bases, and 10 bases stayed unmatched. This CDR3 is 18 amino acids long. The CDR3: CASSSGGLAGGGHNEQFF. CDR3 in DNA: TGTGCCAGCAGTTCCGGCGGACTAGCGGGAGGAGGGCACAATGAGCAGTTCTTC.

Only one count was recorded for this clone. The chain combines TRBV27 with TRBJ2-2, with D perhaps TRBD1 (6 bases). CDR3 length: 14 residues. From germline, CDR1 is MNHEY and CDR2 SMNVEV (reference sequence). The V gene lost 4 bases and the J gene lost 4 bases, with 10 bases spanning the gap. This chain's CDR3 is CASSYRVSTGELFF. The CDR3 bases are TGTGCCAGCAGTTACAGGGTGAGCACCGGGGAGCTGTTTTTT.

The chain combines TRBV6-5 with TRBJ2-3, with TRBD1 matching over 11 bases. CDR3 length equals 15 residues. V shed 5 bases, J shed 4 bases, and the junction held 5 bases outside the gene matches. CDR1 and CDR2 from the germline V gene are MNHEY and SVGAGI. CDR3 nucleotides: TGTGCCAGCAGTCCTGGGACAGGGGGTCCAGATACGCAGTATTTT. It yields the protein CASSPGTGGPDTQYF.

This clone came up a few times. The chain links TRBV5-4 to TRBJ2-1; D is uncertain. The germline gives CDR1 SGHNT, CDR2 YYREEE (reference sequence). The CDR3 covers 12 residues. The V gene lost 2 bases and the J gene lost 9 bases, with 9 bases spanning the gap. CDR3 in amino acids: CASSFRAVEQFF. The DNA of the CDR3 is TGTGCCAGCAGCTTTCGGGCTGTTGAGCAGTTCTTC.

CDR3 residues: CASSLYLNTEAFF. CDR3 nucleotides: TGTGCCAGCAGTTTGTACTTGAACACTGAAGCTTTCTTT. The chain couples TRBV27 to TRBJ1-1; no clear D. The CDR3 has 13 residues. The germline V gene encodes CDR1 MNHEY and CDR2 SMNVEV (reference sequence). V lost 3 bases and J 0 bases, leaving 5 bases between the germline ends.

The chain is built from TRBV5-1 and TRBJ2-1, with D unclear. V was clipped by 0 bases and J by 6 bases, with 13 bases between them. The CDR3 has 15 amino acids. Germline V lookup: CDR1 SGHRS, CDR2 YFSETQ. The CDR3 loop is CASSLGRSGLNEQFF. CDR3 DNA: TGCGCCAGCAGCTTGGGCCGGTCGGGTCTCAATGAGCAGTTCTTC.

This chain uses TRBV7-9 with TRBJ1-1, with D possibly TRBD1 on 6 matching bases. The CDR3 covers 15 residues. In germline, CDR1 is SEHNR, CDR2 FQNEAQ (reference sequence). The V and J ends lost 2 bases and 2 bases respectively, with 12 bases between them. CDR3 bases: TGTGCCAGCAGCTTATGGGGGCCGGCAAACACTGAAGCTTTCTTT. Translated, it gives CASSLWGPANTEAFF.

This chain connects TRBV7-9 to TRBJ1-4; 7 bases are shared with TRBD1. There are 15 residues in the CDR3. CDR1 and CDR2 (germline): SEHNR, FQNEAQ (reference sequence). Unmatched junction bases numbered 6, after V lost 5 bases and J lost 3 bases. Here the CDR3 reads CASSRAQGANEKLFF. CDR3 bases: TGTGCCAGCAGCCGTGCCCAGGGGGCTAATGAAAAACTGTTTTTT.

The chain is built from TRBV4-1 and TRBJ2-1; D is undetermined. Looked up from germline, CDR1 is MGHRA and CDR2 is YSYEKL. The ends were cut back, 2 bases at V and 2 bases at J, with 4 bases in the middle. CDR3 length equals 13 residues. The CDR3 here is CASSQLAYNEQFF. Written as DNA, the CDR3 is TGCGCCAGCAGCCAACTCGCCTACAATGAGCAGTTCTTC.

This chain links TRBV21-1 with TRBJ2-3; the table assigns TRBD2, which was not confirmed against the DNA. TRBV21-1 is tagged as a pseudogene. CDR3 length equals 11 residues. Here the CDR3 reads CASSRDYPQYF. The CDR3 DNA follows: TGTGCCAGCAGCCGGGACTACCCGCAGTATTTT.

The V call is TRBV2, the J call TRBJ2-3; D ambiguous. V lost 6 bases and J 0 bases, leaving 4 bases between the germline ends. CDR3 length: 12 amino acids. Germline-derived CDR1 and CDR2 are SNHLY and FYNNEI. The CDR3 sequence is CASRVSTDTQYF. CDR3 DNA: TGTGCCAGCAGGGTCAGCACAGATACGCAGTATTTT. The full variable domain, rest sourced from reference TRBV2 and TRBJ2-3, is EPEVTQTPSHQVTQMGQEVILRCVPISNHLYFYWYRQILGQKVEFLVSFYNNEISEKSEIFDDQFSVERPDGSNFTLKIRSTKLEDSAMYFCASRVSTDTQYFGPGTRLTVL.

For this clone: The germline gene is not matched at one end of the junction; a read error may be the cause. The gene calls are TRBV27 and TRBJ1-5; tentative D call: TRBD1 (6 bases). Germline V gene sequence: CDR1 MNHEY, CDR2 SMNVEV (reference sequence). This CDR3 comprises 15 residues. The CDR3 is CASSLSRQDNQPQHF. The CDR3 DNA reads TGTGCCAGCAGTCTATCCCGACAGGACAATCAGCCCCAGCATTTT.

The rearrangement links TRBV5-6 to TRBJ1-1; D remains unclear. V was pared by 6 bases and J by 7 bases, with 13 bases between. Germline V gives CDR1 SGHDT, CDR2 YYEEEE. This CDR3 spans 12 amino acids. The CDR3 nucleotides read TGTGCCAGCACCGCCAGGTCTAGTGAAGCTTTCTTT. This encodes CASTARSSEAFF.

The V and J genes are TRBV9 and TRBJ2-1; 13 bases are shared with TRBD2. The CDR3 totals 16 residues. Germline CDR1 and CDR2: SGDLS and YYNGEE. V shed 3 bases and J 8 bases; nucleotides not matched to a gene: 8. The DNA of the CDR3 is TGTGCCAGCAGCGATACACTAGCGGGAGGGCCTGATGAGCAGTTCTTC. Encoded protein: CASSDTLAGGPDEQFF.

The V and J genes are TRBV7-2 and TRBJ2-3; 7 bases line up with TRBD1. CDR3 size: 15 residues. Per the germline V gene, CDR1 is SGHTA and CDR2 is FQGNSA. The V and J ends lost 0 bases and 5 bases, in that order; junction bases with no gene match: 5. The CDR3 here is CASSLAGGRGDTQYF. CDR3 DNA: TGTGCCAGCAGCTTAGCAGGGGGCCGCGGAGATACGCAGTATTTT.

V gene TRBV3-1 (or the pseudogene TRBV3-2) combines with J gene TRBJ2-3; D is tentatively TRBD1 or TRBD2 (6 bases each). The V end lost 4 bases, the J end lost 7 bases, and 12 bases lay between the germline ends. The CDR3 has 13 amino acids. Germline V gene sequence: CDR1 LGHDT, CDR2 YNNKEL (reference sequence). The CDR3 DNA follows: TGTGCCAGCAGCCTGTGGGGGGCGAATACGCAGTATTTT. This codes for CASSLWGANTQYF.

V usage is TRBV2 and J usage is TRBJ2-7, with TRBD2 identical over 10 bases. The CDR3 spans 14 residues. V gave up 2 bases and J gave up 7 bases; unmatched junction bases: 5. Germline V gives CDR1 SNHLY, CDR2 FYNNEI. The CDR3 is CASSERAGGDEQYF. CDR3 bases: TGTGCCAGCAGTGAACGAGCGGGAGGGGATGAGCAGTACTTC.